One and the same sample provided the 10 T cell receptor beta chains below, sequenced in a study of molecular identifiers for immune sequencing clone quantification. MiXCR, applied by TCRdb to the PCR reads, yields one record per CDR3 protein. Among 600,000 to 650,000 distinct CDR3 sequences listed, around 20% were seen once. Material: naive CD8+ T cells from blood, with Jurkat cell RNA spiked in. This sample's subset: FACS-sorted CD8+CD4-CCR7+CD45RA+ naive T cells. Receptors originate from a human donor in good health. Some libraries in this study had Jurkat cell RNA spiked in.

This chain links TRBV12-3 or TRBV12-4 with TRBJ2-1, with D possibly being TRBD1 (6 bases). This CDR3 is built from 13 residues. Trimming left V 2 bases short and J 9 bases short, with 11 bases between. The CDR3, as DNA: TGTGCCAGCAGTTTAACTACAGGGTCTGAGCAGTTCTTC. The encoded protein is CASSLTTGSEQFF.

As regards this clonotype: Possible read error: a much larger clone is one base away. Because the CDR3 is missing its conserved closing phenylalanine or tryptophan, this is likely a read error. This rearrangement joins TRBV3-1 to TRBJ2-7, with 7 nucleotides matching TRBD1. The CDR3 consists of 14 residues. Germline assignment: CDR1 LGHDT and CDR2 YNNKEL (reference sequence). Trimming took 4 bases from V and 6 from J; bases not matched to a gene: 9. DNA of the CDR3: TGTGCCAGCAGCCGATCCGGGACAGTCGTCGAGCAGTACCTC. As protein: CASSRSGTVVEQYL.

This clonotype has at least ten counts. The chain employs TRBV6-2 or TRBV6-3 and TRBJ1-1; D possibly corresponds to TRBD1 (5 bases). This CDR3 is 11 amino acids long. In germline, CDR1 is MNHEY, CDR2 SVGEGT. The germline V and J ends were trimmed by 2 bases and 11 bases, with 9 bases remaining between them. The DNA of the CDR3 is TGTGCCAGCAGTTACGCCAGGGAGGCTTTCTTT. Amino acids: CASSYAREAFF.

In this sample, this clonotype turned up a few times. The chain recombines TRBV20-1 with TRBJ1-3; no clear D. CDR1 is DFQATT and CDR2 is SNEGSKA in the germline V gene (reference sequence). This CDR3 contains 14 residues. V shed 1 base and J shed 3 bases, with 10 bases lying between them. The CDR3 region has the DNA TGCAGTGCTAGAGTGGGAGGGTTTGGAAACACCATATATTTT. Translating gives CSARVGGFGNTIYF.

This rearrangement joins TRBV5-4 to TRBJ2-7, with D perhaps matching TRBD1 (5 bases). The CDR3 length is 17 residues. Trimming cost V 2 bases and J 0 bases, with 18 bases left between them. The germline gives CDR1 SGHNT, CDR2 YYREEE (reference sequence). This CDR3 reads CASSLDSGWTLSYEQYF. CDR3 nucleotide sequence: TGTGCCAGCAGCTTAGACTCAGGGTGGACCCTCTCCTACGAGCAGTACTTC. Full variable domain (outside the CDR3, taken from reference TRBV5-4 and TRBJ2-7): ETGVTQSPTHLIKTRGQQVTLRCSSQSGHNTVSWYQQALGQGPQFIFQYYREEENGRGNFPPRFSGLQFPNYSSELNVNALELDDSALYLCASSLDSGWTLSYEQYFGPGTRLTVT.

This clonotype has at least ten counts. The chain links TRBV27 to TRBJ2-3, with 7 positions matching TRBD2. V lost 6 bases to trimming and J lost 3 bases; unmatched junction nucleotides: 6. CDR1 is MNHEY, CDR2 SMNVEV, per germline (reference sequence). The CDR3 contains 14 residues. The CDR3 sequence: CASSMGGSTDTQYF. The CDR3 region has the DNA TGTGCCAGCAGCATGGGAGGGAGTACAGATACGCAGTATTTT.

This clonotype was detected many times. The chain has TRBV20-1 and TRBJ2-2; TRBD1 agrees at 7 bases. CDR1 DFQATT and CDR2 SNEGSKA come from the germline V gene (reference sequence). The length of the CDR3 is 15 residues. V was clipped by 6 bases and J by 4 bases; unmatched bases: 11. The CDR3 DNA follows: TGCAGTGCCAGGGTAGGGGGCTCAGTCACCGGGGAGCTGTTTTTT. Its protein is CSARVGGSVTGELFF.

This clonotype was seen ten or more times. The germline gene is not matched at one end of the junction; a read error may be the cause. The CDR3 region has the DNA TGCGCCAGCAGCCCCAATCAGTTCTCAACTACTGAAAAACTGTTTTTT. Translated: CASSPNQFSTTEKLFF. The chain joins TRBV4-1 to TRBJ1-4; D remains unclear. The CDR3 loop spans 16 amino acids. The germline CDR1 and CDR2 sequences are MGHRA and YSYEKL.

This clonotype was seen repeatedly, ten times or more. At one end, the junction sequence differs from germline, possibly due to a read error. The genes are TRBV6-6 and TRBJ2-2, with D uncertain. This CDR3 has 13 residues. In germline, CDR1 is MNHNY, CDR2 SVGAGI (reference sequence). In DNA, the CDR3 is TGTGCCAGCATCTATGGGAACCCCGGGGAGCTGTTTTTT. Its translation is CASIYGNPGELFF.

This clonotype was detected many times. The CDR3, as DNA: TGCAGTGCCACCGGGGAGCCTAGCGGGAGAGACCAAGAGACCCAGTACTTC. Translated: CSATGEPSGRDQETQYF. V gene TRBV20-1 combines with J gene TRBJ2-5; 10 bases line up with TRBD2. The CDR3 contains 17 residues. J lost 0 bases, V lost 6 bases, and 13 bases had no gene match. Germline V gives CDR1 DFQATT, CDR2 SNEGSKA (reference sequence).